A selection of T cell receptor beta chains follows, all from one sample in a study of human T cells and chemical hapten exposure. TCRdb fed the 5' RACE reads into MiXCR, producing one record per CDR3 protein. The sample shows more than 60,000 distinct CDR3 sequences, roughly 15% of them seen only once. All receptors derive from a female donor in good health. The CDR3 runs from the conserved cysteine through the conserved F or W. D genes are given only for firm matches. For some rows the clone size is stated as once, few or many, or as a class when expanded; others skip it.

CDR3nt: TGCGCCAGCAGCCAAGAAGGGCAGGGGTATGGCTACACCTTC; CDR3aa: CASSQEGQGYGYTF; abundance: .; j_gene: TRBJ1-2; v_gene: TRBV4-1; d_gene: .
CDR3nt: TGCGCCAGCAGCTTGGAACCTTCAGGGAGCACTGAAGCTTTCTTT; CDR3aa: CASSLEPSGSTEAFF; abundance: many; j_gene: TRBJ1-1; v_gene: TRBV5-1; d_gene: .
CDR3nt: TGTGCCAGCACCCCAAGTGGGGGCCACGGGGGACCCCAGCATTTT; CDR3aa: CASTPSGGHGGPQHF; abundance: .; j_gene: TRBJ1-5; v_gene: TRBV6-5; d_gene: .
CDR3nt: TGTGCCAGCAGCCCCGTGCCCGGGGGAGGTGAGCAGTTCTTC; CDR3aa: CASSPVPGGGEQFF; abundance: .; j_gene: TRBJ2-1; v_gene: TRBV7-2; d_gene: .
CDR3nt: TGTGCCAGCGCGGGGTCGGGGGCAAAAAACATTCAGTACTTC; CDR3aa: CASAGSGAKNIQYF; abundance: .; j_gene: TRBJ2-4; v_gene: TRBV11-2; d_gene: .
CDR3nt: TGTGCCAGCAGCTGGGGGTTGGCAGTCTTGAACACTGAAGCTTTCTTT; CDR3aa: CASSWGLAVLNTEAFF; abundance: few; j_gene: TRBJ1-1; v_gene: TRBV7-9; d_gene: .
CDR3nt: TGTGCCAGCTCACTCCGGTACACAGGGGAAGAGACCCAGTACTTC; CDR3aa: CASSLRYTGEETQYF; abundance: .; j_gene: TRBJ2-5; v_gene: TRBV18; d_gene: TRBD1
CDR3nt: TGCGCCAGCAGCTTGAGCGCGGGAGAGGTGGATACGCAGTATTTT; CDR3aa: CASSLSAGEVDTQYF; abundance: .; j_gene: TRBJ2-3; v_gene: TRBV5-1; d_gene: TRBD2
CDR3nt: TGCAGCGTTGAGGGGGCGGATTGGAATGAGCAGTTCTTC; CDR3aa: CSVEGADWNEQFF; abundance: few; j_gene: TRBJ2-1; v_gene: TRBV29-1; d_gene: .
CDR3nt: TGTGCCAGCAAGCAGGAGTCTGGGGCCAACGTCCTGACTTTC; CDR3aa: CASKQESGANVLTF; abundance: .; j_gene: TRBJ2-6; v_gene: TRBV2; d_gene: .
CDR3nt: TGTGCCAGCACCGAAGGTGGGGCTTATAATTCACCCCTCCACTTT; CDR3aa: CASTEGGAYNSPLHF; abundance: once; j_gene: TRBJ1-6; v_gene: TRBV28; d_gene: .
CDR3nt: TGCGCCAGCAGACTGAGTGACAGGGGCAACACCGGGGAGCTGTTTTTT; CDR3aa: CASRLSDRGNTGELFF; abundance: few; j_gene: TRBJ2-2; v_gene: TRBV4-1; d_gene: TRBD1
CDR3nt: TGCGCCAGCAGCTTAGCCGGGACAGGAGGAGAAAAACTGTTTTTT; CDR3aa: CASSLAGTGGEKLFF; abundance: .; j_gene: TRBJ1-4; v_gene: TRBV5-1; d_gene: TRBD1
CDR3nt: TGTGCCAGCAGCAAACCGATCAGCGGGAGGGCCTACGAGCAGTACTTC; CDR3aa: CASSKPISGRAYEQYF; abundance: once; j_gene: TRBJ2-7; v_gene: TRBV7-8; d_gene: TRBD2
CDR3nt: TGCGCCAGCAGCTTGGCCCTAAGCGGGGGGAGGGCAGAGACCCAGTACTTC; CDR3aa: CASSLALSGGRAETQYF; abundance: few; j_gene: TRBJ2-5; v_gene: TRBV5-1; d_gene: TRBD2
CDR3nt: TGTGCCAGCAGGGGGGACAATGGTTACGAGCAGTACTTC; CDR3aa: CASRGDNGYEQYF; abundance: few; j_gene: TRBJ2-7; v_gene: TRBV6-1; d_gene: .
CDR3nt: TGTGCCACCAGCAGCGGACGGAGCTATGGCTACACCTTC; CDR3aa: CATSSGRSYGYTF; abundance: .; j_gene: TRBJ1-2; v_gene: TRBV15; d_gene: .
CDR3nt: TGCGCCAGCAGCCCGTACGGGGGGAATCAGCCCCAGCATTTT; CDR3aa: CASSPYGGNQPQHF; abundance: .; j_gene: TRBJ1-5; v_gene: TRBV5-1; d_gene: .
CDR3nt: TGCGCCAGCACCCGGACTAGCGGGATGAGGACAGATACGCAGTATTTT; CDR3aa: CASTRTSGMRTDTQYF; abundance: few; j_gene: TRBJ2-3; v_gene: TRBV5-1; d_gene: TRBD2
CDR3nt: TGTGCCAGCTCACCAGCCACCACAGATACGCAGTATTTT; CDR3aa: CASSPATTDTQYF; abundance: few; j_gene: TRBJ2-3; v_gene: TRBV18; d_gene: .
CDR3nt: TGTGCCAGCAGTTTATCGGGGGCGATGGGCACTGAAGCTTTCTTT; CDR3aa: CASSLSGAMGTEAFF; abundance: few; j_gene: TRBJ1-1; v_gene: TRBV27; d_gene: .
CDR3nt: TGCGCCAGCAGCAGAGAACCGGGACAGGGGGCCCACGAGCAGTACTTC; CDR3aa: CASSREPGQGAHEQYF; abundance: few; j_gene: TRBJ2-7; v_gene: TRBV5-1; d_gene: TRBD1
CDR3nt: TGTGCCAGCAGTCGGACCCAGGGAGGCGAGCAGTACTTC; CDR3aa: CASSRTQGGEQYF; abundance: .; j_gene: TRBJ2-7; v_gene: TRBV6-5; d_gene: .
CDR3nt: TGCAGTGCTAGTTCTCAGCTGGAGGAGCAGTTCTTC; CDR3aa: CSASSQLEEQFF; abundance: many; j_gene: TRBJ2-1; v_gene: TRBV20-1; d_gene: .
CDR3nt: TGTGCCAGCAGCTTAGAAGGACTAGCGGGAGGGCCAGATGAGCAGTTCTTC; CDR3aa: CASSLEGLAGGPDEQFF; abundance: .; j_gene: TRBJ2-1; v_gene: TRBV7-8; d_gene: TRBD2
CDR3nt: TGTGCCAGCGGCTTGACAGGTACCTACGAGCAGTACTTC; CDR3aa: CASGLTGTYEQYF; abundance: .; j_gene: TRBJ2-7; v_gene: TRBV12-3/TRBV12-4; d_gene: .
CDR3nt: TGTGCCAGCAGCTTTACCACAGGGGGCACTGAAGCTTTCTTT; CDR3aa: CASSFTTGGTEAFF; abundance: .; j_gene: TRBJ1-1; v_gene: TRBV7-2; d_gene: TRBD1
CDR3nt: TGTGCCACCGCGCGGGGGGTTCTGGACCAAGAGACCCAGTACTTC; CDR3aa: CATARGVLDQETQYF; abundance: few; j_gene: TRBJ2-5; v_gene: TRBV15; d_gene: TRBD2
CDR3nt: TGTGCCAGCAGTCTGGCGGGCCCCGGAGTCCGCGTGACCCAGTACTTC; CDR3aa: CASSLAGPGVRVTQYF; abundance: few; j_gene: TRBJ2-5; v_gene: TRBV7-2; d_gene: .
CDR3nt: TGCAGTGCAAGGAAGGAAGCGGGAGCCCAAGAGACCCAGTACTTC; CDR3aa: CSARKEAGAQETQYF; abundance: few; j_gene: TRBJ2-5; v_gene: TRBV20-1; d_gene: TRBD2
CDR3nt: TGCAGTGCCGGAAAACAGGGGTCCTACGAGCAGTACTTC; CDR3aa: CSAGKQGSYEQYF; abundance: .; j_gene: TRBJ2-7; v_gene: TRBV20-1; d_gene: TRBD1
CDR3nt: TGTGCCAGCAGCATGGGAGGACCTTCATACGGGAAACTGTTTTTT; CDR3aa: CASSMGGPSYGKLFF; abundance: few; j_gene: TRBJ1-4; v_gene: TRBV3-1; d_gene: .
CDR3nt: TGTGCCAGCAGTAAGGGACAGGGGGTGAGGAGCAATCAGCCCCAGCATTTT; CDR3aa: CASSKGQGVRSNQPQHF; abundance: few; j_gene: TRBJ1-5; v_gene: TRBV6-2/TRBV6-3; d_gene: TRBD1
CDR3nt: TGTGCCAGCAGTTACGGCCAGGAGAATCAGCCCCAGCATTTT; CDR3aa: CASSYGQENQPQHF; abundance: .; j_gene: TRBJ1-5; v_gene: TRBV6-2/TRBV6-3; d_gene: .
CDR3nt: TGCAGCGTTGCAGCGGGGGGCTTCTACGAGCAGTACTTC; CDR3aa: CSVAAGGFYEQYF; abundance: .; j_gene: TRBJ2-7; v_gene: TRBV29-1; d_gene: TRBD2
CDR3nt: TGTGCCAGCAGCCTAGCGGGGATAAGCTCCTACAATGAGCAGTTCTTC; CDR3aa: CASSLAGISSYNEQFF; abundance: .; j_gene: TRBJ2-1; v_gene: TRBV12-3/TRBV12-4; d_gene: TRBD2
CDR3nt: TGCAGCGGTTGGGGGAGCATGAACACTGAAGCTTTCTTT; CDR3aa: CSGWGSMNTEAFF; abundance: few; j_gene: TRBJ1-1; v_gene: TRBV29-1; d_gene: .
CDR3nt: TGTGCCATCAGTCTCTTCCAGGGGGCAAACACTGAAGCTTTCTTT; CDR3aa: CAISLFQGANTEAFF; abundance: .; j_gene: TRBJ1-1; v_gene: TRBV10-3; d_gene: TRBD1
CDR3nt: TGCAGTGCTAGGGACTCTAGCGTCAATGAGCAGTTCTTC; CDR3aa: CSARDSSVNEQFF; abundance: .; j_gene: TRBJ2-1; v_gene: TRBV20-1; d_gene: .
CDR3nt: TGTGCCTGGACCCCTAAGCGGGGGGTTAACAATGAGCAGTTCTTC; CDR3aa: CAWTPKRGVNNEQFF; abundance: few; j_gene: TRBJ2-1; v_gene: TRBV30; d_gene: TRBD2
CDR3nt: TGTGCCAGCAGCCAGGACTTGACTAGCGGGGGAGCTATAAACAATGAGCAGTTCTTC; CDR3aa: CASSQDLTSGGAINNEQFF; abundance: many; j_gene: TRBJ2-1; v_gene: TRBV7-8; d_gene: TRBD2
CDR3nt: TGTGCCACCAGCAGGAGGACTAGCGGGAGGTACGGCACCGGGGAGCTGTTTTTT; CDR3aa: CATSRRTSGRYGTGELFF; abundance: few; j_gene: TRBJ2-2; v_gene: TRBV15; d_gene: TRBD2
CDR3nt: TGTGCCAGCAGTGAGAACCATCCAGGGGGCTACACCTTC; CDR3aa: CASSENHPGGYTF; abundance: .; j_gene: TRBJ1-2; v_gene: TRBV25-1; d_gene: .
CDR3nt: TGCGCCAGCAGTGTTGTAGGAGAGACCCAGTACTTC; CDR3aa: CASSVVGETQYF; abundance: few; j_gene: TRBJ2-5; v_gene: TRBV10-2; d_gene: .
CDR3nt: TGCAGTGCTAGAGAGGGAGGGGGAAACACCATATATTTT; CDR3aa: CSAREGGGNTIYF; abundance: .; j_gene: TRBJ1-3; v_gene: TRBV20-1; d_gene: .
CDR3nt: TGTGCCAGCTATAATCTGAACACTGAAGCTTTCTTT; CDR3aa: CASYNLNTEAFF; abundance: many; j_gene: TRBJ1-1; v_gene: TRBV28; d_gene: .
CDR3nt: TGTGCCAGCTCACCACCCACGGACTATGGCTACACCTTC; CDR3aa: CASSPPTDYGYTF; abundance: .; j_gene: TRBJ1-2; v_gene: TRBV18; d_gene: .
CDR3nt: TGTGCCAGCCAGGGCTGGATCCCGGGACAGGTTCAGACTAACTATGGCTACACCTTC; CDR3aa: CASQGWIPGQVQTNYGYTF; abundance: .; j_gene: TRBJ1-2; v_gene: TRBV6-5; d_gene: TRBD1
CDR3nt: TGTGCCAGCAGTTTTCCCGCAGGCTCCTACGAGCAGTACTTC; CDR3aa: CASSFPAGSYEQYF; abundance: few; j_gene: TRBJ2-7; v_gene: TRBV12-3/TRBV12-4; d_gene: .
CDR3nt: TGTGCCAGCACCGCGGGAGAAGGTACTGGGGTCAACGTCCTGACTTTC; CDR3aa: CASTAGEGTGVNVLTF; abundance: .; j_gene: TRBJ2-6; v_gene: TRBV16; d_gene: TRBD2
CDR3nt: TGCGCCAGCAGCTTTGGACAGGGGGGCACAGATACGCAGTATTTT; CDR3aa: CASSFGQGGTDTQYF; abundance: few; j_gene: TRBJ2-3; v_gene: TRBV5-1; d_gene: TRBD1
CDR3nt: TGTGCCAGCAGCTCCCCTGGCCGGGACACCATATATTTT; CDR3aa: CASSSPGRDTIYF; abundance: few; j_gene: TRBJ1-3; v_gene: TRBV7-2; d_gene: .
CDR3nt: TGCAGCGTTGTAGGGACAGGCGGGTTTCGAGAGACCCAGTACTTC; CDR3aa: CSVVGTGGFRETQYF; abundance: few; j_gene: TRBJ2-5; v_gene: TRBV29-1; d_gene: TRBD1